The rows below give T cell receptor beta chains drawn from one sample of a study of OX40 agonist ivuxolimab in advanced cancers. Measured with immunoSEQ multiplex PCR; TCRdb has only the in-frame clones, and not every one. The top ten clones hold around 12% of a sample with 55,000 to 80,000 clones, 75% to 90% of them seen once. This sample comprised CD4+ or CD8+ T cells sorted from blood, obtained in a trial of the OX40 agonist ivuxolimab. The receptors originated from an adult with an advanced solid tumor such as melanoma, head and neck, liver or kidney cancer. CDR3s include the opening cysteine and the closing phenylalanine or tryptophan. Size values are once, few and many counts, or a class for expanded clones, and some rows have none.

clone_size v_call cdr3_aa
. TRBV11-2 CASSLTMGSWAEAFF
. TRBV7-8 CASSLARQGGYNEQFF
. TRBV21-1 CASSKYSPPPKEEPYGYTF
. TRBV10-3 CAISGPTGGSGRNSETQYF
. TRBV5-6 CASSAGGRETQYF
once TRBV7-6 CASSLGSTGASEQYF
. TRBV2 CASNPGQREGRETQYF
. TRBV2 CASSEASGSGEKLFF
. TRBV2 CASGETEAFF
. TRBV7-9 CASSLGSGFNTF
. TRBV20-1 CSAAPGTEAFF
once TRBV19 CASSNRGGYTYEQYF
. TRBV27 CASSFRDRGTGELFF
. TRBV9 CASSVEVGSGTDTQYF
. TRBV5-1 CASSANSYEQYF
. TRBV6-5 CATQLSYNEQFF
. TRBV7-9 CASSSPLRSYEQYF
. TRBV4-1 CASSQDGLAGTGELFF
few TRBV6-4 CASSDSGGSDTQYF
. TRBV7-2 CASSLGTSGRSGEQFF
. TRBV7-3 CASSLFGRDTGELFF
. TRBV5-4 CASSLVPQRNNYGYTF
. TRBV13 CASSGGGRGQPQHF
. TRBV9 CASSPTGQADTQYF
. TRBV12-5 CASGLGTLREAFF
. TRBV7-8 CASSYFFGTTDTQYF
. TRBV7-3 CASSLGTTNTGELFF
. TRBV7-9 CASSLIKTGGSREKLFF
once TRBV20-1 CSAPRAEAFF
once TRBV5-6 CASSQDRVSYNEQFF
medium-sized TRBV5-1 CASREEKVSPLHF
. TRBV30 CAWGTGVWDGYTF
few TRBV11-2 CASSSYYEQYF
few TRBV5-4 CATQSGLMNTGELFF
. TRBV9 CASSPQRFTDTQYF
. TRBV27 CASSLAGDSDEKLFF
. TRBV29-1 CSVGRLAGAYEQYF
. TRBV12-5 CASGFSGYTEAFF
. TRBV11-2 CASSLEFDGNYEQYF
. TRBV28 CATRQATYEQYF
few TRBV27 CASSLTSGMNEQFF
. TRBV7-6 CASSARGGGGYTF
. TRBV4-1 CASSQVGGKPGGYTF
. TRBV29-1 CSVAGEDGYTF
. TRBV6-6 CASRPGLSGNTIYF
. TRBV5-1 CASSLQRGEAGELFF
once TRBV10-3 CAIRPDVSYEQYF
. TRBV5-6 CASSPGAGYGYTF
. TRBV27 CASSLSYPTGYGNTIYF
. TRBV4-1 CASSQVSGFPYEQYF
. TRBV5-6 CASSQTSGRSSYNEQFF
. TRBV30 CACETAAGDTEAFF
. TRBV11-2 CASSLVQGAYEQYF
. TRBV27 CASIGTSGAGEQYF
. TRBV30 CAWSPSGSYEQYF
once TRBV2 CASRTSGGGNEQFF
. TRBV13 CASSPLKVGTQGAWQPQHF
. TRBV19 CATTPGTRGTYEQYF
. TRBV11-2 CASSRFEGDEQYF